This TCR beta chain was sequenced for a study of persistence of HIV-infected CD4 T cells. Overall study context: Median time on suppressive ART was seven to eight years.

The stimulus was an HIV-1 Gag 15-mer peptide pool, about 1.1 ug/peptide/mL. Memory cells lacking CD40L and CD69 with high CD45RO were sorted. The libraries were made with immunoSEQ version 4 in survey mode. TCRdb keeps only in-frame clones here, not all; method: immunoSEQ multiplex PCR. This sample has roughly 35,000 clones, with around 83% found just once. V trimming: 4 bases; J trimming: 2 bases; junction bases outside the gene matches: 7. This CDR3 comprises 15 residues. Germline CDR1 SNHLY, CDR2 FYNNEI. To note about this clone: Its antigen is unknown.

The sequence derives from an adult with HIV. The donor label of this sample is uncertain. The sequences come from cultured CD4+ T cells from PBMCs, collected from a patient who received antiretroviral therapy. This rearrangement joins TRBV2 to TRBJ1-1; TRBD1 matches 7 bases. The CDR3 region is CASSVRQGGNTEAFF. Here the CDR3 DNA reads TGTGCCAGCAGTGTGCGGCAGGGGGGAAACACTGAAGCTTTCTTT.